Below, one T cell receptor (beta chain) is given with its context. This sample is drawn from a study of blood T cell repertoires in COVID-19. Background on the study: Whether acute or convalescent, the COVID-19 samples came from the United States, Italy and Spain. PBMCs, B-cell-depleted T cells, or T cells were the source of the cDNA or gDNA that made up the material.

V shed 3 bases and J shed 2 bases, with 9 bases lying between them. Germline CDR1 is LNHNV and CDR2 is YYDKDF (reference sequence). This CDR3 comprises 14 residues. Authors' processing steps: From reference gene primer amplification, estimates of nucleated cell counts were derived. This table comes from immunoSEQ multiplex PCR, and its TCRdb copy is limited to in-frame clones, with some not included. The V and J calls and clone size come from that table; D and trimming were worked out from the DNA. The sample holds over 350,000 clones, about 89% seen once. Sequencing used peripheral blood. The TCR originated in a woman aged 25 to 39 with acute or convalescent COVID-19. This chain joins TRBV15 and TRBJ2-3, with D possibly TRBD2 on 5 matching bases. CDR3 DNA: TGTGCCACCAGCAGCCTGAGGGCCACAGATACGCAGTATTTT. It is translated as CATSSLRATDTQYF.